Below, 28 T cell receptor beta chains from the same sample are listed, as sequenced in a study of T cells in Graves' hyperthyroidism and ophthalmopathy. Authors of the study amplified TCR beta CDR3 regions from RNA transcripts. HTBI primers were the set used in a first-round RT-PCR of the TCR CDR3. Via MiXCR, TCRdb re-called the multiplex PCR reads, giving one row per CDR3 protein. The sample holds roughly 280,000 distinct CDR3 sequences, 20% to 25% seen once. Sequencing was done on a sample of blood. The receptor source for this set is a man aged 25-45 years with Graves' ophthalmopathy.

The chain uses TRBV28 and TRBJ2-1; TRBD2 agrees at 11 bases. CDR3 length equals 17 residues. Germline loops: CDR1 MDHEN, CDR2 SYDVKM. The junction had 5 bases not matched to a gene; V was cut back by 4 bases and J by 0 bases. The CDR3 region has the DNA TGTGCCAGCAGTTCCCGACTAGCGGGAAGCTCCTACAATGAGCAGTTCTTC. It encodes CASSSRLAGSSYNEQFF.

This clonotype was picked up many times. The chain uses TRBV20-1 and TRBJ2-5; 10 nucleotides match TRBD2. There are 13 residues in the CDR3. In germline, CDR1 is DFQATT, CDR2 SNEGSKA (reference sequence). With 5 bases clipped from V and 13 bases from J, the junction kept 13 bases outside the gene matches. The CDR3, as DNA: TGCAGTGCTGCTGGACTAGCGGCTTCCATCCCGTACTTC. It is translated as CSAAGLAASIPYF.

The rearrangement links TRBV20-1 to TRBJ2-1; TRBD2 matches 10 bases. The V gene end was trimmed by 4 bases and the J gene end by 7 bases; junction bases not matched to a gene: 7. The CDR3 is made up of 14 amino acids. The V gene's germline CDR1 is DFQATT and CDR2 SNEGSKA (reference sequence). CDR3 DNA sequence: TGCAGTGCTACACCTAGCGGGAGTCAAAATGAGCAGTTCTTC. This sequence encodes CSATPSGSQNEQFF.

This chain uses TRBV7-8 with TRBJ2-2; D ambiguous. The V end lost 8 bases, the J end lost 0 bases, and 19 bases lay between the germline ends. The germline CDR1 and CDR2 sequences are SGHVS and FQNEAQ. This CDR3 spans 17 amino acids. The CDR3 here is CASRPRLGAANTGELFF. The CDR3 coding sequence is TGTGCCAGCCGTCCGAGGCTTGGCGCAGCGAACACCGGGGAGCTGTTTTTT.

This clonotype came up many times. The rearrangement links TRBV3-1 to TRBJ1-1; 7 positions agree with TRBD1. Germline CDR1 is LGHDT and CDR2 is YNNKEL (reference sequence). The ends lost 4 bases at V and 1 base at J; junction bases unmatched: 3. The CDR3 loop spans 14 amino acids. The CDR3 DNA follows: TGTGCCAGCAGCCCTACAGGGGCGAACACTGAAGCTTTCTTT. Its protein product is CASSPTGANTEAFF. Full variable domain (missing parts from reference TRBV3-1 and TRBJ1-1): DTAVSQTPKYLVTQMGNDKSIKCEQNLGHDTMYWYKQDSKKFLKIMFSYNNKELIINETVPNRFSPKSPDKAHLNLHINSLELGDSAVYFCASSPTGANTEAFFGQGTRLTVV.

This clonotype has at least ten counts. V and J are TRBV19 and TRBJ1-4; no clear D gene. The CDR3 is made up of 15 amino acids. The germline V and J ends were trimmed by 5 bases and 0 bases, with 10 bases remaining between them. Germline V gene sequence: CDR1 LNHDA, CDR2 SQIVND (reference sequence). The CDR3 nucleotides read TGTGCCAGTAGTGCCTCCAAGTCAACTAATGAAAAACTGTTTTTT. It is translated as CASSASKSTNEKLFF. Complete variable domain (other parts from reference TRBV19 and TRBJ1-4): DGGITQSPKYLFRKEGQNVTLSCEQNLNHDAMYWYRQDPGQGLRLIYYSQIVNDFQKGDIAEGYSVSREKKESFPLTVTSAQKNPTAFYLCASSASKSTNEKLFFGSGTQLSVL.

The chain employs TRBV11-1 and TRBJ2-1; 7 nucleotides agree with TRBD2. The CDR3 totals 16 residues. The J segment lost 5 bases and the V segment lost 5 bases, leaving 12 bases of the junction unmatched. Germline-derived CDR1 and CDR2 are SGHAT and FQDESV (reference sequence). The CDR3 loop is CASSQDWNGGNNEQFF. CDR3 bases: TGTGCCAGCAGCCAAGATTGGAACGGGGGGAACAATGAGCAGTTCTTC.

J is TRBJ1-1 and V is TRBV28; the match to TRBD1 covers 8 bases. V lost 6 bases and J lost 1; bases outside the gene matches: 16. The CDR3 runs to 18 residues. Germline lookup yields CDR1 MDHEN and CDR2 SYDVKM. The DNA for the CDR3 is TGTGCCAGCAGGCGTCAGTCCCGGGACAGGAGTAGGAACACTGAAGCTTTCTTT. As protein: CASRRQSRDRSRNTEAFF.

V gene TRBV3-1 combines with J gene TRBJ2-3, with 7 bases identical to TRBD2. The ends lost 2 bases at V and 8 bases at J; junction bases unmatched: 4. Germline CDR1 and CDR2: LGHDT and YNNKEL (reference sequence). The CDR3 is made up of 13 amino acids. The CDR3, as DNA: TGTGCCAGCAGCCAAACGGGGGGAGGTACGCAGTATTTT. Amino acids: CASSQTGGGTQYF.

This clonotype was counted once. The chain couples TRBV24-1 to TRBJ1-5, with TRBD1 matching over 7 bases. V lost 4 bases, J lost 10 bases, and 12 bases stayed unmatched. Germline V gene data show CDR1 as KGHDR and CDR2 as SFDVKD. This CDR3 is 15 amino acids long. The CDR3 is CATSEATGDLGPQHF. The CDR3 DNA follows: TGTGCCACCAGTGAGGCAACAGGGGACCTAGGACCCCAGCATTTT.

The genes are TRBV6-5 and TRBJ2-7, with 10 bases fitting TRBD1. This CDR3 spans 18 amino acids. J gave up 1 base and V 1 base, and 10 bases lay outside the gene matches. The V gene's germline CDR1 is MNHEY and CDR2 SVGAGI. CDR3 coding DNA: TGTGCCAGCAGTTACTTAATCCGGGACAGGGGTTCTTCCTACGAGCAGTACTTC. It codes for CASSYLIRDRGSSYEQYF.

This clonotype was seen a few times. V and J are TRBV11-2 and TRBJ2-1; D might be TRBD2 (6 bases). Looked up from germline, CDR1 is SGHAT and CDR2 is FQNNGV. V lost 3 bases to trimming and J lost 7 bases, with 10 bases between them. This CDR3 region has 13 residues. This CDR3 is CASSLSAGNEQFF. As DNA, the CDR3 is TGTGCCAGCAGCTTGTCGGCGGGAAATGAGCAGTTCTTC.

This clonotype was counted many times. The rearrangement links TRBV18 to TRBJ1-2; D gene ambiguous. The CDR3 has 13 amino acids. Trimming shortened V by 6 bases and J by 0 bases, and 8 bases separated the two germline ends. CDR1 and CDR2 (germline): KGHSH, LQKENI. The CDR3 here is CASSYAANYGYTF. The CDR3 DNA is TGTGCCAGCTCGTATGCCGCTAACTATGGCTACACCTTC.

This clonotype was seen more than once but under ten times. The chain links TRBV6-1 to TRBJ1-2; 7 nucleotides agree with TRBD1. CDR3 length equals 11 residues. Germline V lookup: CDR1 MNHNS, CDR2 SASEGT. V trimming: 5 bases; J trimming: 9 bases; junction bases outside the gene matches: 3. CDR3 in amino acids: CASSSDRSYTF. CDR3 sequence (DNA): TGTGCCAGCAGTTCGGACAGGAGCTACACCTTC.

The chain is built from TRBV11-1 and TRBJ1-2; no clear D. Germline V gene lookup returns CDR1 SGHAT and CDR2 FQDESV (reference sequence). CDR3 size: 15 residues. Between the trimmed V and J ends, which lost 5 bases and 2 bases, there was a span of 15 bases. Here the CDR3 DNA reads TGTGCCAGCAGCCGGGTAGGAGGGCAGAACTATGGCTACACCTTC. It translates to CASSRVGGQNYGYTF.

Notes on this clonotype: This CDR3 fails to terminate in the conserved phenylalanine or tryptophan, so it likely reflects a read error. This chain links TRBV7-2 with TRBJ2-5, with 7 bases lining up with TRBD2. Germline V CDR1 and CDR2: SGHTA, FQGNSA. The CDR3 consists of 15 residues. The V segment lost 4 bases and the J segment 5 bases; nucleotides outside the gene matches: 10. The CDR3 DNA reads as TGTGCCAGCAGCTCACTAGGACTAGTGGGGGAGACCCAGTACCTC. Its protein product is CASSSLGLVGETQYL.

The chain is built from TRBV18 and TRBJ2-5, with D possibly TRBD2 on 6 matching bases. This CDR3 is built from 14 residues. V was trimmed by 2 bases and J by 5 bases, leaving 12 bases between them. The V gene's germline CDR1 is KGHSH and CDR2 LQKENI. As DNA, the CDR3 is TGTGCCAGCTCACCAAACGGGAGAAAGGAGACCCAGTACTTC. Residues: CASSPNGRKETQYF.

This clonotype was recorded many times. CDR3 in DNA: TGCGCCAGCAGCGAGGGACGGTCAACTAATGAAAAACTGTTTTTT. Residues: CASSEGRSTNEKLFF. The V gene is TRBV5-1, the J gene TRBJ1-4; D is perhaps TRBD1 (5 bases). V gave up 4 bases and J gave up 0 bases, with 10 bases separating them. Looked up from germline, CDR1 is SGHRS and CDR2 is YFSETQ. The CDR3 covers 15 residues.

The chain joins TRBV28 to TRBJ1-1, with a tentative D call TRBD1 (6 bases). This CDR3 comprises 12 residues. Trimming pared 6 bases from V and 7 bases from J, leaving 12 bases between. CDR1 is MDHEN and CDR2 is SYDVKM in the germline V gene. Here the CDR3 reads CASSYGQIEAFF. The CDR3 region has the DNA TGTGCCAGCAGCTATGGACAGATTGAAGCTTTCTTT.

This clonotype has only a few counts. The V call is TRBV10-3, the J call TRBJ1-6, with TRBD1 matching 8 bases. After removal of 8 bases from V and 5 bases from J, the junction contained 2 bases not matched to a gene. Per germline, CDR1 ENHRY and CDR2 SYGVKD. There are 13 residues in the CDR3. CDR3 region: CAIGGQDNSPLHF. For the CDR3, the DNA is TGTGCCATCGGGGGACAGGATAATTCACCCCTCCACTTT.

The chain is built from TRBV11-2 and TRBJ1-2, with D uncertain. CDR3 length: 15 residues. V lost 6 bases, J lost 4 bases, and 18 bases lay in between. CDR1 and CDR2 from the germline V gene are SGHAT and FQNNGV. The CDR3 DNA reads as TGTGCCAGCAGTTTCGGACGCGACGTGATCTATGGCTACACCTTC. It specifies CASSFGRDVIYGYTF.

This chain links TRBV2 with TRBJ2-1; D unclear. The CDR3 totals 11 residues. Deletions cut 7 bases from V and 4 bases from J, with 5 bases between. Germline CDR1 and CDR2: SNHLY and FYNNEI. The CDR3 DNA reads as TGTGCCAGCATGTCTTACAATGAGCAGTTCTTC. Translated: CASMSYNEQFF.

The chain recombines TRBV28 with TRBJ2-7; 8 bases fit TRBD2. V shed 3 bases and J 4 bases; nucleotides not matched to a gene: 8. CDR3 length equals 15 residues. The germline V gene has CDR1 MDHEN and CDR2 SYDVKM. The DNA for the CDR3 is TGTGCCAGCAGTTTCGTTAGCGGGGCCTCTTACGAGCAGTACTTC. Translating it yields CASSFVSGASYEQYF.

This clonotype was picked up many times. V usage is TRBV3-1 and J usage is TRBJ2-7; 10 bases match TRBD2. The CDR3 extends over 14 amino acids. The trim removed 6 bases at V and 2 bases at J, leaving 4 bases unmatched. Germline loops: CDR1 LGHDT, CDR2 YNNKEL (reference sequence). The CDR3 loop reads CASRASGGAYEQYF. The CDR3 DNA reads as TGTGCCAGCAGGGCTAGCGGGGGTGCCTACGAGCAGTACTTC.

This sequence joins TRBV5-4 and TRBJ1-1; D possibly corresponds to TRBD1 (5 bases). Deletions cut 1 base from V and 3 bases from J, with 10 bases between. Germline V gene lookup returns CDR1 SGHNT and CDR2 YYREEE (reference sequence). The CDR3 consists of 14 residues. This chain's CDR3 is CASSLWGADTEAFF. DNA of the CDR3: TGTGCCAGCAGCTTGTGGGGCGCGGACACTGAAGCTTTCTTT.

This clonotype was seen ten or more times. The rearrangement uses TRBV28 and TRBJ2-3; 9 bases are a match to TRBD2. Germline CDR1 MDHEN, CDR2 SYDVKM. Germline trimming cut 5 bases from V and 0 bases from J; bases unmatched to any gene: 6. The CDR3 totals 16 residues. As DNA, the CDR3 is TGTGCCAGCAGTAAACTAGCGGGCTCTAGCACAGATACGCAGTATTTT. It specifies CASSKLAGSSTDTQYF.

V and J are TRBV5-1 and TRBJ1-3; maybe TRBD1 (6 bases). V lost 5 bases, J lost 3 bases, and 12 bases lay in between. Germline V gene sequence: CDR1 SGHRS, CDR2 YFSETQ. This CDR3 region has 14 residues. The CDR3: CASRQQGDGNTIYF. In DNA, the CDR3 is TGCGCCAGCAGACAACAGGGTGATGGAAACACCATATATTTT.

The gene calls are TRBV20-1 and TRBJ2-7, with a possible D match to TRBD2 (6 bases). The V gene lost 5 bases and the J gene lost 4 bases, with 18 bases spanning the gap. Germline lookup yields CDR1 DFQATT and CDR2 SNEGSKA (reference sequence). The CDR3 contains 14 residues. This CDR3 is CSAAYGGSRYEQYF. The CDR3 bases are TGCAGTGCTGCCTACGGAGGGTCCCGATACGAGCAGTACTTC.